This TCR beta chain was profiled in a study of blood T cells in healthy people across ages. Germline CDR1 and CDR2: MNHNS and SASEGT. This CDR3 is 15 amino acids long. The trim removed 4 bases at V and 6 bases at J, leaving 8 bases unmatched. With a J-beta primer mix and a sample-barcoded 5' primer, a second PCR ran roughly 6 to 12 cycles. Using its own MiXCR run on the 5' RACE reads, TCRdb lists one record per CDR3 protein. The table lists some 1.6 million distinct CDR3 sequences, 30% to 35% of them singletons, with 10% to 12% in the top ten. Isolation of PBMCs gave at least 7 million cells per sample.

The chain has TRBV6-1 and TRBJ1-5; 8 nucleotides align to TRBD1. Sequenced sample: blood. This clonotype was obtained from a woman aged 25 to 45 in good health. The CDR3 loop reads CASSAAQGGGQPQHF. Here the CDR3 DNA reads TGTGCCAGCAGTGCCGCACAGGGGGGAGGTCAGCCCCAGCATTTT.